The 24 T cell receptor beta chains below come from one sample, sequenced in a study of blood T cells in healthy people across ages. Through a sample-barcoded 5' primer and a J-beta primer mix, a second PCR was run for about 6 to 11 cycles. TCRdb re-called the 5' RACE reads through MiXCR, storing one row per CDR3 protein. Of hundreds of thousands of distinct CDR3 sequences listed, around 25% were seen once; the top ten hold about 3%. Separately, the same data were catalogued under a study of T cells of mothers and their children.

Sequencing was done on a sample of blood. These receptors all come from a boy aged 5-17 years in good health.

The chain has TRBV30 and TRBJ1-4, with D unclear. The V end lost 6 bases, the J end lost 8 bases, and 10 bases lay between the germline ends. CDR1 is GTSNPN, CDR2 SVGIG, per germline (reference sequence). CDR3 length equals 11 residues. DNA for the CDR3: TGTGCCTGTCCCCGAGGGGAAAAACTGTTTTTT. It translates to CACPRGEKLFF.

The chain combines TRBV9 with TRBJ1-4; perhaps TRBD1 as D (6 bases). Looked up from germline, CDR1 is SGDLS and CDR2 is YYNGEE. Trimming removed 2 bases from V and 4 bases from J, with 15 bases in between. The CDR3 extends over 16 amino acids. This CDR3 reads CASSVQDRLFNEKLFF. The CDR3, as DNA: TGTGCCAGCAGCGTCCAAGACAGGCTTTTTAATGAAAAACTGTTTTTT.

This chain joins TRBV28 and TRBJ2-7; D may be TRBD1 (6 bases). The V gene's germline CDR1 is MDHEN and CDR2 SYDVKM. V was pared by 4 bases and J by 6 bases, with 22 bases between. The CDR3 consists of 16 residues. The CDR3 is CASSSPGTRKPFEQYF. The DNA for the CDR3 is TGTGCCAGCAGTTCTCCCGGGACACGCAAGCCTTTCGAGCAGTACTTC.

The chain recombines TRBV12-3 or TRBV12-4 with TRBJ2-7; 8 bases line up with TRBD1. Trimming removed 6 bases from V and 6 bases from J; junction bases left unmatched: 10. There are 14 residues in the CDR3. This CDR3 reads CASRSGQGWAEQYF. In nucleotides, the CDR3 is TGTGCCAGCAGGTCAGGACAGGGTTGGGCCGAGCAGTACTTC.

This clonotype has just a few counts. The chain uses TRBV3-1 and TRBJ2-5; a weak D match, TRBD1 (6 bases). The J call may be in error: the DNA end matches TRBJ2-7 better. The CDR3 covers 14 residues. Germline V lookup: CDR1 LGHDT, CDR2 YNNKEL (reference sequence). As DNA, the CDR3 is TGTGCCAGCAGCCCTGGACAGTTTCCCTACGAGCAGTACTTC. This sequence encodes CASSPGQFPYEQYF.

The chain uses TRBV6-1 and TRBJ1-5; tentatively, D is TRBD1 (5 bases). This CDR3 has 15 residues. The germline CDR1 and CDR2 sequences are MNHNS and SASEGT. The V end lost 6 bases, the J end lost 1 base, and 13 bases lay between the germline ends. DNA of the CDR3: TGTGCCAGCAGAGGGTCGGGACGGAGCAATCAGCCCCAGCATTTT. Residues: CASRGSGRSNQPQHF.

This clonotype was counted many times. The chain joins TRBV12-3 or TRBV12-4 to TRBJ2-2; D call uncertain. The V gene lost 3 bases and the J gene lost 6 bases, with 5 bases spanning the gap. This CDR3 is built from 12 residues. The CDR3 nucleotides are TGTGCCAGCAGTTTCCGGGCCGGGGAGCTGTTTTTT. Translating it yields CASSFRAGELFF.

The chain has TRBV2 and TRBJ1-5; possible D gene TRBD1, 5 bases. CDR1 is SNHLY and CDR2 is FYNNEI in the germline V gene. With 0 bases removed from V and 7 bases from J, the gap between germline ends came to 13 bases. The CDR3 totals 15 residues. The CDR3 coding sequence is TGTGCCAGCAGTGAAGCGCTAACAAGGGGACAGCCCCAGCATTTT. This sequence encodes CASSEALTRGQPQHF.

The CDR3 here is CSVEDRQGHGYTF. CDR3 coding DNA: TGCAGCGTTGAAGACCGGCAGGGCCATGGCTACACCTTC. The V and J genes are TRBV29-1 and TRBJ1-2, with a tentative D call TRBD1 (5 bases). This CDR3 contains 13 residues. CDR1 SQVTM and CDR2 ANQGSEA come from the germline V gene. V lost 0 bases, J lost 6 bases, and 11 bases lay in between. The full variable domain, its missing parts supplied by reference TRBV29-1 and TRBJ1-2, is SAVISQKPSRDICQRGTSLTIQCQVDSQVTMMFWYRQQPGQSLTLIATANQGSEATYESGFVIDKFPISRPNLTFSTLTVSNMSPEDSSIYLCSVEDRQGHGYTFGSGTRLTVV.

This chain uses TRBV10-3 with TRBJ2-5, with 8 bases fitting TRBD2. The J call is doubtful: the DNA matches TRBJ2-7 better. Germline V gene sequence: CDR1 ENHRY, CDR2 SYGVKD. The CDR3 is 14 amino acids. CDR3 amino acids: CAISESRGGNEQYF. Written as DNA, the CDR3 is TGTGCCATCAGTGAGTCCCGGGGGGGGAACGAGCAGTACTTC.

The J gene is TRBJ2-2, the V gene TRBV29-1, with D possibly matching TRBD1 (6 bases). V shed 7 bases and J shed 0 bases, with 12 bases lying between them. This CDR3 contains 14 residues. Looked up from germline, CDR1 is SQVTM and CDR2 is ANQGSEA. The CDR3 region has the DNA TGCAGCGCCGAGAAGGGGGCGAACACCGGGGAGCTGTTTTTT. Protein product: CSAEKGANTGELFF.

CDR3 residues: CSVFAQGGRAKNIQYF. CDR3 coding DNA: TGCAGCGTCTTCGCCCAGGGAGGGCGGGCCAAAAACATTCAGTACTTC. This chain uses TRBV29-1 with TRBJ2-4; 7 bases map to TRBD2. Germline assignment: CDR1 SQVTM and CDR2 ANQGSEA. The CDR3 covers 16 residues. V was pared by 6 bases and J by 1 base, with 12 bases of the junction left unmatched.

This clonotype was counted a few times. The V gene is TRBV2, the J gene TRBJ2-5; D not resolved. Trimming took off 1 base at V and 4 bases at J, with 13 bases between the two ends. The CDR3 consists of 15 residues. In germline, CDR1 is SNHLY, CDR2 FYNNEI. The CDR3 loop reads CASSEVGQRSETQYF. In DNA form, the CDR3 reads TGTGCCAGCAGTGAAGTAGGGCAGAGGTCAGAGACCCAGTACTTC.

This clonotype was counted a single time. At one boundary the junction diverges from the germline segment, which might be a read error. The genes are TRBV7-9 and TRBJ2-2; D possibly corresponds to TRBD2 (5 bases). The CDR3 has 13 residues. Germline V gene lookup returns CDR1 SEHNR and CDR2 FQNEAQ (reference sequence). CDR3 nucleotides: TGTTCCAGCAGCTTCGTCGGGAACGGGGAGCTGTTTTTT. Translated: CSSSFVGNGELFF.

This rearrangement joins TRBV12-3 or TRBV12-4 to TRBJ2-1; TRBD2 agrees at 9 bases. CDR3 length: 14 residues. V lost 7 bases to trimming and J lost 4 bases; unmatched junction nucleotides: 5. CDR3 in amino acids: CASTRAGGYNEQFF. For the CDR3, the DNA is TGTGCCAGCACTCGGGCGGGGGGGTACAATGAGCAGTTCTTC.

V and J are TRBV2 and TRBJ1-2; the D gene is possibly TRBD1 (5 bases). The V gene lost 3 bases and the J gene lost 4 bases, with 12 bases spanning the gap. Germline CDR1 reads SNHLY; CDR2 reads FYNNEI. This CDR3 spans 14 amino acids. The CDR3 is CASSEGQTIYGYTF. The CDR3 bases are TGTGCCAGCAGTGAGGGGCAGACAATCTATGGCTACACCTTC.

This sequence joins TRBV28 and TRBJ2-7; maybe TRBD2 (6 bases). Trimming pared 3 bases from V and 2 bases from J, leaving 14 bases between. CDR3 length: 15 residues. The germline V gene has CDR1 MDHEN and CDR2 SYDVKM. In DNA, the CDR3 is TGTGCCAGCAGTTTTCCTCGGGGGTTTCCCTACGAGCAGTACTTC. Translation: CASSFPRGFPYEQYF.

The rearrangement links TRBV2 to TRBJ2-5; 7 bases align to TRBD1. The end of the DNA is better explained by TRBJ2-1, so the J call may be wrong. CDR3 size: 12 residues. Germline CDR1 SNHLY, CDR2 FYNNEI. The CDR3 region has the DNA TGTGCCGGTAGAGGTGAGGGGGCTGAGCAGTTCTTC. Protein: CAGRGEGAEQFF.

The chain is built from TRBV27 and TRBJ2-7; D gene uncertain. The germline CDR1 and CDR2 sequences are MNHEY and SMNVEV (reference sequence). Trimming took off 3 bases at V and 2 bases at J, with 8 bases between the two ends. This CDR3 is 13 amino acids long. The DNA of the CDR3 is TGTGCCAGCAGTTTGCGGCCCACCTACGAGCAGTACTTC. It yields the protein CASSLRPTYEQYF.

This clonotype was counted at least ten times. The chain combines TRBV5-1 with TRBJ1-1, with D perhaps TRBD1 (6 bases). This CDR3 has 17 amino acids. The ends were cut back, 0 bases at V and 1 base at J, with 16 bases in the middle. Germline V lookup: CDR1 SGHRS, CDR2 YFSETQ. CDR3 sequence reads: CASSLGLSTGPNTEAFF. CDR3 DNA: TGCGCCAGCAGCTTGGGCCTCTCCACAGGGCCGAACACTGAAGCTTTCTTT.

This chain links TRBV2 with TRBJ2-5; the D gene is possibly TRBD2 (5 bases). TRBJ2-1 matches the DNA end more closely, so the J call is doubtful. Germline CDR1 SNHLY, CDR2 FYNNEI. There are 14 residues in the CDR3. The CDR3 protein is CASRGGQAFNEQFF. CDR3 coding DNA: TGTGCCAGCAGGGGCGGGCAGGCGTTTAATGAGCAGTTCTTC.

The V call is TRBV2, the J call TRBJ1-2; unclear D gene. V was pared by 5 bases and J by 4 bases, with 11 bases between. The CDR3 runs to 13 residues. From germline, CDR1 is SNHLY and CDR2 FYNNEI. This chain's CDR3 is CASSRGVGYGYTF. CDR3 in DNA: TGTGCCAGCAGTCGTGGGGTTGGCTATGGCTACACCTTC.

This rearrangement joins TRBV27 to TRBJ1-2; TRBD1 matches at 8 bases. The CDR3 consists of 16 residues. V dropped 2 bases and J dropped 4; count of bases not matched to a gene: 9. Germline CDR1 reads MNHEY; CDR2 reads SMNVEV (reference sequence). CDR3 region: CASSLTSTGGIYGYTF. The CDR3 nucleotides are TGTGCCAGCAGTTTAACCAGCACAGGGGGGATCTATGGCTACACCTTC.

This chain uses TRBV9 with TRBJ2-5, with 7 nucleotides matching TRBD2. Germline CDR1 and CDR2: SGDLS and YYNGEE. The CDR3 extends over 11 amino acids. Trimming removed 8 bases from V and 2 bases from J; junction bases left unmatched: 0. CDR3 in DNA: TGTGCCAGGGGACTACAAGAGACCCAGTACTTC. Amino acids: CARGLQETQYF.